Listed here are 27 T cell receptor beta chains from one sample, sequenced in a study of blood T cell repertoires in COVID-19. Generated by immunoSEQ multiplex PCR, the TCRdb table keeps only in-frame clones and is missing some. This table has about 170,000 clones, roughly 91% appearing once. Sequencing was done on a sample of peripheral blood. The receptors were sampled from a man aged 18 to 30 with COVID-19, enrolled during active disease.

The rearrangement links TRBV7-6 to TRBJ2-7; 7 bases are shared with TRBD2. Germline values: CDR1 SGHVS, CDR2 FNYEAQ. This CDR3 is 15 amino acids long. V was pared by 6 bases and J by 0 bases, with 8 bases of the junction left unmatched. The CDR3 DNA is TGTGCCAGCAGTCCCCTGGGGGGGTTCTCCTACGAGCAGTACTTC. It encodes CASSPLGGFSYEQYF.

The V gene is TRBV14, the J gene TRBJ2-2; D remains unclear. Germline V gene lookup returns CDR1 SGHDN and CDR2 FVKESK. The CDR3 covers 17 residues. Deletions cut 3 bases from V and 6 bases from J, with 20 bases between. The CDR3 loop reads CASSHRHIVVRSGELFF. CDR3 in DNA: TGTGCCAGCAGCCATCGTCATATTGTCGTGAGGTCCGGGGAGCTGTTTTTT.

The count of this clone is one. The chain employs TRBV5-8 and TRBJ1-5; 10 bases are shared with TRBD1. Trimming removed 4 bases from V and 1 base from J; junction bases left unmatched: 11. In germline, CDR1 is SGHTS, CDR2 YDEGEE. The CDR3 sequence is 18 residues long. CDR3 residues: CASSHLDRGPGSNQPQHF. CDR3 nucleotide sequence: TGTGCCAGCAGCCACCTTGACAGGGGGCCTGGAAGCAATCAGCCCCAGCATTTT.

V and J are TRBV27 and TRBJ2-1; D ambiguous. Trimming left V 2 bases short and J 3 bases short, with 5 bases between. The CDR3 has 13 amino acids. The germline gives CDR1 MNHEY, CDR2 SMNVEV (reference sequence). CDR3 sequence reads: CASSLRLYNEQFF. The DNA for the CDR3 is TGTGCCAGCAGTTTACGACTCTACAATGAGCAGTTCTTC.

The chain's CDR3 is CASSQGQGGPYEQYF. CDR3 sequence (DNA): TGCGCCAGCAGCCAAGGCCAGGGAGGACCCTACGAGCAGTACTTC. This chain connects TRBV4-1 to TRBJ2-7; a weak D match, TRBD2 (6 bases). The CDR3 extends over 15 amino acids. The V end was cut by 1 base, the J end by 2 bases, with 12 bases between. Per germline, CDR1 MGHRA and CDR2 YSYEKL.

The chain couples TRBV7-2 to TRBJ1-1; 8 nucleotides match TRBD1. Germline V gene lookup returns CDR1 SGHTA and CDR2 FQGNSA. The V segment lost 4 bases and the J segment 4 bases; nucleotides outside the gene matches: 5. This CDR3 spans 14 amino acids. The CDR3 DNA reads TGTGCCAGCAGCTCAAACAGGGGGTCCACTGAAGCTTTCTTT. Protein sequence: CASSSNRGSTEAFF.

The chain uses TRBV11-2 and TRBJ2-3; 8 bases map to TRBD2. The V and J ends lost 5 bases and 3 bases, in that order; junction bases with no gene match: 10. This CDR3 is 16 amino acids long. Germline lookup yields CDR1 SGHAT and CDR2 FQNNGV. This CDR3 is CASSLNPSGRTDTQYF. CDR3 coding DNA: TGTGCCAGCAGCCTAAACCCCAGCGGGAGAACAGATACGCAGTATTTT.

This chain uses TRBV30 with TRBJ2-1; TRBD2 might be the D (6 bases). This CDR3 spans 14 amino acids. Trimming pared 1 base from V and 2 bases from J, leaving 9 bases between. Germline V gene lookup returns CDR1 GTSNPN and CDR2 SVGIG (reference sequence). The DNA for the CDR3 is TGTGCCTGGAGTGGCGGGGCACCCTACAATGAGCAGTTCTTC. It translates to CAWSGGAPYNEQFF.

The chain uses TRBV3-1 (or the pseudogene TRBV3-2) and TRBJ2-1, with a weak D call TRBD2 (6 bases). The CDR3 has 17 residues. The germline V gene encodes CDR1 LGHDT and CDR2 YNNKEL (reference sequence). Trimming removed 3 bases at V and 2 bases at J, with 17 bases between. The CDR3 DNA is TGTGCCAGCAGCCACGCTCCGGGACTCCTCACCTACAATGAGCAGTTCTTC. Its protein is CASSHAPGLLTYNEQFF.

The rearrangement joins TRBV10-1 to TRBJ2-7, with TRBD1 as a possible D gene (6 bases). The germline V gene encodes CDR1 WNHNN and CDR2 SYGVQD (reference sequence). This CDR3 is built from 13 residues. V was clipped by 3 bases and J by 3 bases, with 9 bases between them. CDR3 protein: CASSDGRGYEQYF. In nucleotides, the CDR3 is TGCGCCAGCAGTGATGGCAGGGGCTACGAGCAGTACTTC.

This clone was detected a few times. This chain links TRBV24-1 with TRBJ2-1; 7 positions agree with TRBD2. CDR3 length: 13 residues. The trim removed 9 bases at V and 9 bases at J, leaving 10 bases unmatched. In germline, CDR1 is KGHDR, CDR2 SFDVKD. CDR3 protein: CATRGELGPEQFF. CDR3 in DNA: TGTGCCACCCGGGGGGAACTTGGCCCTGAGCAGTTCTTC.

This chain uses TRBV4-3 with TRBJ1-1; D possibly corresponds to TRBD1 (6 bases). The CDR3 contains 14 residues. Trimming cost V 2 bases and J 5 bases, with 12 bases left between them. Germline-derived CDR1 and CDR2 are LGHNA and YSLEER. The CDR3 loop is CASSQPNRETEAFF. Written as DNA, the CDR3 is TGCGCCAGCAGCCAACCAAACAGGGAAACTGAAGCTTTCTTT.

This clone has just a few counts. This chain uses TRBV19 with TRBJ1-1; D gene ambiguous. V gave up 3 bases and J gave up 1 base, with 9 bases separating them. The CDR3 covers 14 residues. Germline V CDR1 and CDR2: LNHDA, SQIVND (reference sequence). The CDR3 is CASSIIGGNTEAFF. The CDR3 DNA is TGTGCCAGTAGTATCATCGGAGGGAACACTGAAGCTTTCTTT.

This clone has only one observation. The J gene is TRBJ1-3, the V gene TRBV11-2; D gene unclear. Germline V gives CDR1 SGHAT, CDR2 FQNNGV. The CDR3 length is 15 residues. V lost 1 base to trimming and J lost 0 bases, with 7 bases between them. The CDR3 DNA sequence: TGTGCCAGCAGCTTAGTGCGGAACTCTGGAAACACCATATATTTT. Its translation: CASSLVRNSGNTIYF. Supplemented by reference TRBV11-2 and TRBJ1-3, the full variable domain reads EAGVAQSPRYKIIEKRQSVAFWCNPISGHATLYWYQQILGQGPKLLIQFQNNGVVDDSQLPKDRFSAERLKGVDSTLKIQPAKLEDSAVYLCASSLVRNSGNTIYFGEGSWLTVV.

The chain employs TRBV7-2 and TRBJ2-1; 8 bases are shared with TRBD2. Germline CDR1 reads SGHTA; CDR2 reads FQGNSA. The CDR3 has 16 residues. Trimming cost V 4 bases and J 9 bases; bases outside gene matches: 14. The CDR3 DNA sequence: TGTGCCAGCAGCTCTCCCTTAGCGGGAATTGGGGCTGAGCAGTTCTTC. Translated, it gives CASSSPLAGIGAEQFF.

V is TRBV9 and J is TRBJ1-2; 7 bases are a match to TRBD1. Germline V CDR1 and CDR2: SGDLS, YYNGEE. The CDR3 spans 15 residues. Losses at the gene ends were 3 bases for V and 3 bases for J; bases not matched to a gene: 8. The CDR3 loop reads CASSGGPGQYYGYTF. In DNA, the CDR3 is TGTGCCAGCAGCGGAGGACCGGGACAGTACTATGGCTACACCTTC.

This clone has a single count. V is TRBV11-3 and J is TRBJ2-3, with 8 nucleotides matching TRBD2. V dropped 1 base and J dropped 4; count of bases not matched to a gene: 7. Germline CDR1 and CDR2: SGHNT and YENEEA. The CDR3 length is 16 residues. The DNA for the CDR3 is TGTGCCAGCAGCTTAGGGGCCCGGGAGGGGCCAGATACGCAGTATTTT. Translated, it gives CASSLGAREGPDTQYF.

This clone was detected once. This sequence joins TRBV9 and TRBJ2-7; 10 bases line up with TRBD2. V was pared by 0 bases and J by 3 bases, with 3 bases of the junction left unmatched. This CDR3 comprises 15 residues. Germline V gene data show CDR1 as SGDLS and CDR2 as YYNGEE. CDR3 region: CASSVEASGSYEQYF. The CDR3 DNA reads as TGTGCCAGCAGCGTAGAGGCTAGCGGGAGCTACGAGCAGTACTTC.

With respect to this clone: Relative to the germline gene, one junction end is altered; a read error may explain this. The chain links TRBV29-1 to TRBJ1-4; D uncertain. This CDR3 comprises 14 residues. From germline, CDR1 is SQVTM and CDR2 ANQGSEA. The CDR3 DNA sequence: TGCAGCGTTTTTTCGAGCGGGCTTGGGGAAAAACTGCTTTTT. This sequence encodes CSVFSSGLGEKLLF.

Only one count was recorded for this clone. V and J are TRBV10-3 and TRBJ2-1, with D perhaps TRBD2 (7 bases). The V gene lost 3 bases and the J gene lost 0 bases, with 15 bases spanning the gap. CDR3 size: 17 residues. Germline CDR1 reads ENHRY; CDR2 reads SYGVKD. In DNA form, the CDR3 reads TGTGCCATCAGTGACCTAGGACTAGGGGGCTCCTACAATGAGCAGTTCTTC. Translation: CAISDLGLGGSYNEQFF.

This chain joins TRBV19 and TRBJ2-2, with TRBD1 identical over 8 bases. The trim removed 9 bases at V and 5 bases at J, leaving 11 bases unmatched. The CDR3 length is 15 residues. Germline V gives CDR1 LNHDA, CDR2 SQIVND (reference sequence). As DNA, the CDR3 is TGTGCCAGCGGTAAGACAGGGGCGAGGACCGGGGAGCTGTTTTTT. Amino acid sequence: CASGKTGARTGELFF.

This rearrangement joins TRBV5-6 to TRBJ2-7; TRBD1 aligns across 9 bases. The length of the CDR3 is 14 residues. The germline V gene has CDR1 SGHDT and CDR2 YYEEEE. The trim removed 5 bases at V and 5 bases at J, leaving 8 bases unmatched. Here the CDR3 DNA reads TGTGCCAGCAGGTACGGGACAGGGCAGCACGAGCAGTACTTC. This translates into CASRYGTGQHEQYF.

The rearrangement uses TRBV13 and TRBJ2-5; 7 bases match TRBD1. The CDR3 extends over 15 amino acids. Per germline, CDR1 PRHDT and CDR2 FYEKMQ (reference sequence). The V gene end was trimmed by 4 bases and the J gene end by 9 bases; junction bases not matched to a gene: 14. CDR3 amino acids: CASSSPTRDSGSQYF. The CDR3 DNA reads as TGTGCCAGCAGCTCCCCTACCCGGGACAGCGGATCCCAGTACTTC.

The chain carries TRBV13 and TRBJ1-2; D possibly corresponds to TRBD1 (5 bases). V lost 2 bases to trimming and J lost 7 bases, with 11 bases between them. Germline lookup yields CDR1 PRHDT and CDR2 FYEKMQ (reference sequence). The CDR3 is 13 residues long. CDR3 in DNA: TGTGCCAGCAGCTTACAGGGCATGGGTGGCTACACCTTC. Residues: CASSLQGMGGYTF.

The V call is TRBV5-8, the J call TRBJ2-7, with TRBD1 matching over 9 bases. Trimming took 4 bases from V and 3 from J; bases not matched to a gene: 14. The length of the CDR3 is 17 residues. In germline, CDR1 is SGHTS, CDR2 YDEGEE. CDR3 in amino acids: CASSADRGNSLLYEQYF. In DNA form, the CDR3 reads TGTGCCAGCAGCGCGGACAGGGGAAACTCCCTACTCTACGAGCAGTACTTC.

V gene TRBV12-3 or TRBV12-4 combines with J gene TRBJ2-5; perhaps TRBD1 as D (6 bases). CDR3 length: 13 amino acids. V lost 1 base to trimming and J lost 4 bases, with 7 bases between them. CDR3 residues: CASSLGTVETQYF. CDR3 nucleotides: TGTGCCAGCAGTTTAGGGACAGTAGAGACCCAGTACTTC.

Written as DNA, the CDR3 is TGTGCCAGCAGTTACGGCAGGACAGGGCATCAGCCCCAGCATTTT. It codes for CASSYGRTGHQPQHF. The chain employs TRBV6-2 or TRBV6-3 and TRBJ1-5, with 8 bases lining up with TRBD1. V shed 2 bases, J shed 5 bases, and the junction held 5 bases outside the gene matches. Germline CDR1 reads MNHEY; CDR2 reads SVGEGT. The CDR3 sequence is 15 residues long.